The TCR beta chain described here comes from a study of type 1 and type 2 diabetes patients. Overall study context: T cells were magnetically sorted from PBMCs as CD4+ or CD8+ subsets.

The CDR3 contains 13 residues. CDR1 SNHLY and CDR2 FYNNEI come from the germline V gene. V lost 9 bases to trimming and J lost 5 bases, with 16 bases between them. On this clonotype: The antigen remains undetermined. This sequence may be a read error, since a much larger clone differs from it by one base. The CDR3 does not end in the conserved phenylalanine or tryptophan, so this is likely a read error.

PCR was run on genomic DNA. Amplification of the beta chain CDR3 used 30 forward and 13 reverse multiplex primers. TCRdb processed the multiplex PCR reads anew with MiXCR; each CDR3 protein has one entry. There are 250,000 or so distinct CDR3 sequences in the sample; 40% to 50% occur only once, and approximately 13% lies in the top ten. Study findings and constraints: V and J gene usage correlated at roughly 0.97 between type 2 diabetes and control samples.

Diabetic patients met standard criteria for type 1 or type 2 diabetes. Each participant gave about 10 milliliters of peripheral blood. V is TRBV2 and J is TRBJ2-5; no clear D gene. Sequencing was done on a sample of peripheral blood mononuclear cells (PBMCs). The sequence came from a man aged 18 to 29 with type 2 diabetes. The DNA of the CDR3 is TGTGCCAGTAACGTCGGGTTAGGGGAGACCCAGTACTCC. Translating it yields CASNVGLGETQYS.